This TCR beta chain was identified during a study of T-cell reconstitution after alpha-beta-depleted transplantation in children. Preparation of the TCRbeta library involved a method that used unique molecular identifiers. MiXCR, run by TCRdb on the PCR reads, gives a single entry per CDR3 protein. The sample yields 100,000 to 120,000 distinct CDR3 sequences, around 6.4% seen once. Germline lookup yields CDR1 MDHEN and CDR2 SYDVKM. Trimming at V came to 5 bases and at J to 5 bases, leaving 5 bases not matched to a gene. The CDR3 covers 14 residues. This clonotype appeared many times. The source material was PBMCs, mostly from graft donor cells, sampled 360 days after TCRalphabeta/CD19-depleted stem cell transplant. The rearrangement links TRBV28 to TRBJ2-3, with TRBD2 identical over 9 bases. The sequence came from a male patient aged 2-15 years who had a stem cell transplant for acute lymphoblastic leukemia, so the T cells may come from the graft donor. The DNA of the CDR3 is TGTGCCAGCAGTCGACTAGCGGTCCAAGATACGCAGTATTTT. Translated, it gives CASSRLAVQDTQYF.